One sample yielded the 22 T cell receptor beta chains listed below, sequenced in a study of cytomegalovirus exposure and HLA in healthy donors. Primers included in the PCR were 60 Vbeta and 13 Jbeta primers. Only in-frame clones appear in the TCRdb table, and some are missing; sequencing was by immunoSEQ multiplex PCR. Of some 90,000 clones listed, about three quarters are singletons. Specimen: PBMCs. The receptor set was obtained from a female donor in good health and CMV-seronegative.

Notes on this clone: Relative to the germline gene, one junction end is altered; a read error may explain this. The chain recombines TRBV7-9 with TRBJ2-1, with D possibly matching TRBD1 (6 bases). Germline values: CDR1 SEHNR, CDR2 FQNEAQ (reference sequence). The CDR3 extends over 13 amino acids. CDR3 residues: CARSLGNRDKQFF. The CDR3 DNA is TGTGCCCGCAGCTTAGGCAACAGGGATAAGCAGTTCTTC.

This clone has only one observation. This rearrangement joins TRBV28 to TRBJ2-1; 12 positions agree with TRBD2. The CDR3 spans 17 residues. Germline CDR1 and CDR2: MDHEN and SYDVKM. V gave up 5 bases and J gave up 0 bases; unmatched junction bases: 5. CDR3 protein: CASSPTSGSISYNEQFF. CDR3 bases: TGTGCCAGCAGTCCGACTAGCGGGAGCATCTCCTACAATGAGCAGTTCTTC. The variable domain in full, with the rest retrieved from reference TRBV28 and TRBJ2-1, is DVKVTQSSRYLVKRTGEKVFLECVQDMDHENMFWYRQDPGLGLRLIYFSYDVKMKEKGDIPEGYSVSREKKERFSLILESASTNQTSMYLCASSPTSGSISYNEQFFGPGTRLTVL.

J is TRBJ2-7 and V is TRBV7-2, with 8 bases fitting TRBD1. Trimming cost V 5 bases and J 2 bases; bases outside gene matches: 14. Per the germline V gene, CDR1 is SGHTA and CDR2 is FQGNSA. The CDR3 is made up of 17 amino acids. The CDR3 sequence: CASSARSQGGGTYEQYF. For the CDR3, the DNA is TGTGCCAGCAGCGCACGGTCACAGGGGGGTGGGACCTACGAGCAGTACTTC.

The chain links TRBV2 to TRBJ1-1; 8 nucleotides line up with TRBD1. The CDR3 is made up of 16 amino acids. CDR1 is SNHLY, CDR2 FYNNEI, per germline. V gave up 6 bases and J gave up 0 bases; unmatched junction bases: 9. The CDR3: CASSLDRGKMNTEAFF. The CDR3 DNA sequence: TGTGCCAGCAGCCTCGACAGGGGAAAAATGAACACTGAAGCTTTCTTT. The entire variable domain, with the rest obtained from reference TRBV2 and TRBJ1-1, is as follows: EPEVTQTPSHQVTQMGQEVILRCVPISNHLYFYWYRQILGQKVEFLVSFYNNEISEKSEIFDDQFSVERPDGSNFTLKIRSTKLEDSAMYFCASSLDRGKMNTEAFFGQGTRLTVV.

This rearrangement joins TRBV28 to TRBJ2-1; 7 nucleotides align to TRBD2. This CDR3 contains 14 residues. Trimming removed 7 bases from V and 2 bases from J; junction bases left unmatched: 5. Germline V gene lookup returns CDR1 MDHEN and CDR2 SYDVKM. The CDR3 coding sequence is TGTGCCAGCACCCTGGGAGGGGCCTACAATGAGCAGTTCTTC. Translated: CASTLGGAYNEQFF. Full variable domain (missing parts from reference TRBV28 and TRBJ2-1): DVKVTQSSRYLVKRTGEKVFLECVQDMDHENMFWYRQDPGLGLRLIYFSYDVKMKEKGDIPEGYSVSREKKERFSLILESASTNQTSMYLCASTLGGAYNEQFFGPGTRLTVL.

This rearrangement joins TRBV2 to TRBJ1-5, with 7 nucleotides matching TRBD1. V lost 6 bases and J lost 8; bases outside the gene matches: 10. CDR3 length equals 14 residues. The germline V gene has CDR1 SNHLY and CDR2 FYNNEI. CDR3 DNA: TGTGCCAGCAGAGAAACAGGGGAGAGGGAGCCCCAGCATTTT. This translates into CASRETGEREPQHF. The variable domain in full, with the rest retrieved from reference TRBV2 and TRBJ1-5, is EPEVTQTPSHQVTQMGQEVILRCVPISNHLYFYWYRQILGQKVEFLVSFYNNEISEKSEIFDDQFSVERPDGSNFTLKIRSTKLEDSAMYFCASRETGEREPQHFGDGTRLSIL.

This rearrangement joins TRBV7-8 to TRBJ2-7; 7 positions agree with TRBD1. From germline, CDR1 is SGHVS and CDR2 FQNEAQ. J gave up 3 bases and V 1 base, and 6 bases lay outside the gene matches. The CDR3 extends over 15 amino acids. The CDR3 sequence: CASSLGRGGFYEQYF. For the CDR3, the DNA is TGTGCCAGCAGCTTAGGTAGAGGGGGCTTCTACGAGCAGTACTTC.

The V and J genes are TRBV7-9 and TRBJ2-5, with D hard to call. Between the trimmed V and J ends, which lost 2 bases and 5 bases, there was a span of 12 bases. The CDR3 is 14 amino acids. Germline CDR1 reads SEHNR; CDR2 reads FQNEAQ (reference sequence). As DNA, the CDR3 is TGTGCCAGCAGCTTATTGTTCGGTTTGGAGACCCAGTACTTC. Translated: CASSLLFGLETQYF.

The chain has TRBV6-5 and TRBJ1-2, with D unclear. The CDR3 covers 14 residues. The V gene lost 7 bases and the J gene lost 5 bases, with 17 bases spanning the gap. Germline loops: CDR1 MNHEY, CDR2 SVGAGI. CDR3 loop: CASTPKTSGYGYTF. The CDR3 nucleotides are TGTGCCAGCACACCTAAAACCTCCGGGTATGGCTACACCTTC.

The gene calls are TRBV4-2 and TRBJ2-7, with 8 nucleotides matching TRBD2. CDR1 and CDR2 from the germline V gene are LGHNA and YNFKEQ. The CDR3 runs 14 residues. V lost 4 bases and J lost 3; bases outside the gene matches: 5. CDR3 region: CASSRALADYEQYF. CDR3 DNA: TGTGCCAGCAGCCGGGCACTAGCGGACTACGAGCAGTACTTC.

This clone was found a few times. The CDR3 is CASRNRVSTEAFF. The CDR3 nucleotides are TGCGCCAGCAGGAACAGGGTCAGCACTGAAGCTTTCTTT. This sequence joins TRBV23-1 and TRBJ1-1; perhaps TRBD1 as D (6 bases). TRBV23-1 is identified as an open reading frame with a role that is uncertain. V lost 6 bases, J lost 4 bases, and 12 bases lay in between. The CDR3 is made up of 13 amino acids.

In its sample, this clone was seen a few times. The chain has TRBV19 and TRBJ2-7, with D hard to call. The length of the CDR3 is 14 residues. Per the germline V gene, CDR1 is LNHDA and CDR2 is SQIVND (reference sequence). Trimming cost V 10 bases and J 2 bases, with 18 bases left between them. The CDR3 region is CATETRGGTYEQYF. The CDR3, as DNA: TGTGCCACCGAGACCCGAGGCGGAACCTACGAGCAGTACTTC.

This clone was seen just once. V usage is TRBV18 and J usage is TRBJ1-4, with 8 bases identical to TRBD1. J gave up 12 bases and V 3 bases, and 9 bases lay outside the gene matches. The CDR3 is 14 residues long. The germline V gene encodes CDR1 KGHSH and CDR2 LQKENI. CDR3 DNA: TGTGCCAGCTCACCTACAGGGGGACCTAAGGAACTGTTTTTT. Protein product: CASSPTGGPKELFF. Drawing the rest from reference TRBV18 and TRBJ1-4, the complete variable domain is NAGVMQNPRHLVRRRGQEARLRCSPMKGHSHVYWYRQLPEEGLKFMVYLQKENIIDESGMPKERFSAEFPKEGPSILRIQQVVRGDSAAYFCASSPTGGPKELFFGSGTQLSVL.

The rearrangement links TRBV9 to TRBJ1-1; 8 nucleotides line up with TRBD1. The germline gives CDR1 SGDLS, CDR2 YYNGEE. The V gene end was trimmed by 3 bases and the J gene end by 1 base; junction bases not matched to a gene: 8. The CDR3 length is 16 residues. The DNA of the CDR3 is TGTGCCAGCAGCGAGGGGGTGGGGACAGGGAACACTGAAGCTTTCTTT. This translates into CASSEGVGTGNTEAFF.

J is TRBJ1-1 and V is TRBV30; TRBD1 matches at 8 bases. The V and J ends lost 5 bases and 5 bases, in that order; junction bases with no gene match: 7. The V gene's germline CDR1 is GTSNPN and CDR2 SVGIG (reference sequence). CDR3 size: 13 residues. The CDR3 here is CAWGAGGDTEAFF. CDR3 DNA: TGTGCCTGGGGCGCAGGGGGCGATACTGAAGCTTTCTTT. Supplemented by reference TRBV30 and TRBJ1-1, the full variable domain reads SQTIHQWPATLVQPVGSPLSLECTVEGTSNPNLYWYRQAAGRGLQLLFYSVGIGQISSEVPQNLSASRPQDRQFILSSKKLLLSDSGFYLCAWGAGGDTEAFFGQGTRLTVV.

J is TRBJ2-7 and V is TRBV28, with 10 nucleotides matching TRBD2. The J segment lost 2 bases and the V segment lost 7 bases, leaving 14 bases of the junction unmatched. Germline values: CDR1 MDHEN, CDR2 SYDVKM. The CDR3 totals 17 residues. CDR3 DNA: TGTGCCAGCAACTTCGGGCCTAGCGGGAGTATCACCTACGAGCAGTACTTC. Amino acid sequence: CASNFGPSGSITYEQYF.

The chain combines TRBV7-9 with TRBJ1-2; 7 bases line up with TRBD1. CDR1 and CDR2 from the germline V gene are SEHNR and FQNEAQ (reference sequence). V was clipped by 4 bases and J by 4 bases; unmatched bases: 6. The CDR3 covers 14 residues. The CDR3: CASSSERTGYGYTF. Written as DNA, the CDR3 is TGTGCCAGCAGCTCTGAGCGGACAGGCTATGGCTACACCTTC. Using reference TRBV7-9 and TRBJ1-2 for the parts outside the CDR3, the full variable domain is DTGVSQNPRHKITKRGQNVTFRCDPISEHNRLYWYRQTLGQGPEFLTYFQNEAQLEKSRLLSDRFSAERPKGSFSTLEIQRTEQGDSAMYLCASSSERTGYGYTFGSGTRLTVV.

The chain has TRBV5-1 and TRBJ1-1, with TRBD1 identical over 11 bases. The CDR3 totals 16 residues. With V trimmed by 5 bases and J by 0 bases, 6 bases remained unmatched. Looked up from germline, CDR1 is SGHRS and CDR2 is YFSETQ. The CDR3 DNA reads as TGCGCCAGCAGACCCGGGACAGGGGGATTGAACACTGAAGCTTTCTTT. Encoded protein: CASRPGTGGLNTEAFF.

The rearrangement links TRBV7-2 to TRBJ1-2; TRBD1 aligns across 9 bases. The CDR3 consists of 15 residues. V dropped 5 bases and J dropped 4; count of bases not matched to a gene: 8. Germline CDR1 and CDR2: SGHTA and FQGNSA. Here the CDR3 reads CASSPFGQGTYGYTF. The CDR3 DNA reads TGTGCCAGCAGCCCGTTTGGACAGGGGACCTATGGCTACACCTTC.

The chain is built from TRBV28 and TRBJ1-3; 10 bases are shared with TRBD1. Germline CDR1 MDHEN, CDR2 SYDVKM. Trimming removed 8 bases from V and 4 bases from J; junction bases left unmatched: 20. This CDR3 has 19 residues. The CDR3 protein is CASAGSAGQGLSYGNTIYF. The CDR3 DNA follows: TGTGCCAGCGCGGGGTCGGCGGGACAGGGGCTGAGTTACGGAAACACCATATATTTT.

The V call is TRBV19, the J call TRBJ1-5; D unresolved. CDR1 is LNHDA and CDR2 is SQIVND in the germline V gene (reference sequence). V shed 7 bases and J shed 0 bases, with 10 bases lying between them. There are 14 residues in the CDR3. CDR3 sequence reads: CASTTQSSNQPQHF. The CDR3 DNA is TGTGCCAGTACCACGCAGTCTAGCAATCAGCCCCAGCATTTT. Based on the CDR3 plus reference TRBV19 and TRBJ1-5, the full variable domain is DGGITQSPKYLFRKEGQNVTLSCEQNLNHDAMYWYRQDPGQGLRLIYYSQIVNDFQKGDIAEGYSVSREKKESFPLTVTSAQKNPTAFYLCASTTQSSNQPQHFGDGTRLSIL.

V usage is TRBV5-4 and J usage is TRBJ2-3; 7 bases fit TRBD2. The CDR3 is made up of 15 amino acids. The junction had 6 bases not matched to a gene; V was cut back by 1 base and J by 4 bases. Germline CDR1 reads SGHNT; CDR2 reads YYREEE (reference sequence). CDR3 amino acids: CASSLRRESPDTQYF. The CDR3 DNA reads as TGTGCCAGCAGCTTGCGGCGGGAGAGTCCAGATACGCAGTATTTT.